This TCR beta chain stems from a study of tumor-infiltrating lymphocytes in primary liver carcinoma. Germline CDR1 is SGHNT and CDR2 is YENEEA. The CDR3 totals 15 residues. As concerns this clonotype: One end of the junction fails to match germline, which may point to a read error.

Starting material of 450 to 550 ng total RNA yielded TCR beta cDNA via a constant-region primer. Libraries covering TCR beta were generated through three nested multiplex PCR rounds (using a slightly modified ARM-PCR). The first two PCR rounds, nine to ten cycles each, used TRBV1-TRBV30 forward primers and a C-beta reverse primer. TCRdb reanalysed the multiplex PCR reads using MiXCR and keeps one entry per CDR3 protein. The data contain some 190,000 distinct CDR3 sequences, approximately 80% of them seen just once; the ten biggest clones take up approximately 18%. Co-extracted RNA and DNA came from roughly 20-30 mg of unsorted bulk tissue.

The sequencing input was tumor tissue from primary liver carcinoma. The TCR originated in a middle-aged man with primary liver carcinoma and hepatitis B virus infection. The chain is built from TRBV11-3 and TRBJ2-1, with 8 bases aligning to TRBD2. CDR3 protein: CASSLGREDHDVQFF. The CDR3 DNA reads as TGTGCCAGCAGCTTAGGGCGGGAGGACCACGATGTGCAGTTCTTT. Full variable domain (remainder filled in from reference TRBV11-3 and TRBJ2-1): EAGVVQSPRYKIIEKKQPVAFWCNPISGHNTLYWYLQNLGQGPELLIRYENEEAVDDSQLPKDRFSAERLKGVDSTLKIQPAELGDSAVYLCASSLGREDHDVQFFGPGTRLTVL.